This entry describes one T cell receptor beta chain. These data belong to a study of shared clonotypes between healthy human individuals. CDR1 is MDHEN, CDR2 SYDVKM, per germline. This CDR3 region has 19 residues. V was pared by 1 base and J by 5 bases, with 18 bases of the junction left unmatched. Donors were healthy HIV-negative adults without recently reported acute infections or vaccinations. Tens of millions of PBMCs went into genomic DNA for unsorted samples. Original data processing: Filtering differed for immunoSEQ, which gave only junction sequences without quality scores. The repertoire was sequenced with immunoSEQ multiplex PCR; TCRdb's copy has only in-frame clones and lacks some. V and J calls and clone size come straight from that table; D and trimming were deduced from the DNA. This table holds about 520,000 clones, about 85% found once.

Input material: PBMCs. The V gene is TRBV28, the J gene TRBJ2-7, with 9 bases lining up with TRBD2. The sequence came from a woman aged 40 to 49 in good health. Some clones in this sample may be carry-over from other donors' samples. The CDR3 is CASSLSGRGSLASGDEQYF. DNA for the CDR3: TGTGCCAGCAGTTTATCGGGCCGGGGCTCCCTCGCTAGCGGGGACGAGCAGTACTTC.